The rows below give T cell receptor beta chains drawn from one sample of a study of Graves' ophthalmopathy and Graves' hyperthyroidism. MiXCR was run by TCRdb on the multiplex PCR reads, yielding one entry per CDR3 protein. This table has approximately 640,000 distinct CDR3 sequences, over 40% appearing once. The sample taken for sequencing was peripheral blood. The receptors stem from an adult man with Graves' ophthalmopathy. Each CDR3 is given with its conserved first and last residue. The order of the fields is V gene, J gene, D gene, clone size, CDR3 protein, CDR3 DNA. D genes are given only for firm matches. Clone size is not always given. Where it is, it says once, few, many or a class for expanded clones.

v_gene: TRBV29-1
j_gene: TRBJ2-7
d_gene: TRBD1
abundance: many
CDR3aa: CSVGTGGRREQYF
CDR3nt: TGCAGCGTCGGGACAGGGGGCAGGCGGGAGCAGTACTTC

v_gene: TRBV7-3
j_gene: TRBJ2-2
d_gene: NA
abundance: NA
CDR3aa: CASSLRAASPGELFF
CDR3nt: TGTGCCAGCAGCTTAAGAGCAGCTTCCCCCGGGGAGCTGTTTTTT

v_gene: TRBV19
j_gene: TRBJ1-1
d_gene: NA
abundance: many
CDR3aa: CASSIEDVGSTEAFF
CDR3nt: TGTGCCAGTAGTATTGAGGACGTTGGGTCCACTGAAGCTTTCTTT

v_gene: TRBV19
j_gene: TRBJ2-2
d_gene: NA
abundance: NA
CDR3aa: CASSPAIDRNTGELFF
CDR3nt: TGTGCCAGCTCACCTGCGATCGACCGGAACACCGGGGAGCTGTTTTTT

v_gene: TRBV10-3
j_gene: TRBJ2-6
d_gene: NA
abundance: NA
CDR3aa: CAVSGANVLTF
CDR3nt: TGTGCCGTCTCTGGGGCCAACGTCCTGACTTTC

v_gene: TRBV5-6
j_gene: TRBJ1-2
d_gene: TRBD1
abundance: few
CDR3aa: CASSWEQGNYGYTF
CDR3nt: TGTGCCAGCAGCTGGGAACAGGGGAACTATGGCTACACCTTC

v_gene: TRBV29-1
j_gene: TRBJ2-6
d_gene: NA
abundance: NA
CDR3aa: CSVDQADEAF
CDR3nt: TGCAGCGTTGATCAGGCAGACGAAGCTTTC

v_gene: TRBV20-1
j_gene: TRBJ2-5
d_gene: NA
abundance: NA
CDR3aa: CSAKRRDLGPQETQYF
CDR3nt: TGCAGTGCTAAGAGACGGGATCTAGGGCCCCAAGAGACCCAGTACTTC

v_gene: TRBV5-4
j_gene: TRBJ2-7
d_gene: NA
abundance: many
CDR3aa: CASSLPGAGEQYF
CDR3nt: TGTGCCAGCAGCTTGCCAGGGGCCGGCGAGCAGTACTTC

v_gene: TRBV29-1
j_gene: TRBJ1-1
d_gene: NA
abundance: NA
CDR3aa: CSVEVATGGGARTEAFF
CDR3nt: TGCAGCGTTGAAGTAGCCACCGGGGGGGGGGCGCGCACTGAAGCTTTCTTT

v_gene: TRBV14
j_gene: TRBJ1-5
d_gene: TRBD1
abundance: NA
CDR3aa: CASSPDRVNTGAGGSHQPQHF
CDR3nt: TGTGCCAGCAGCCCGGACAGAGTGAACACCGGGGCAGGGGGCTCCCATCAGCCCCAGCATTTT

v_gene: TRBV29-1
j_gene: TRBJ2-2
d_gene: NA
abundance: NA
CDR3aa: CSVEGSGELFF
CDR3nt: TGCAGCGTTGAAGGTTCCGGGGAGCTGTTTTTT

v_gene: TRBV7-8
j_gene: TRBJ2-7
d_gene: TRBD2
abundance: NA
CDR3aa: CASSAGLVNSYEQYF
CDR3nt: TGTGCCAGCAGCGCGGGACTAGTTAACTCCTACGAGCAGTACTTC

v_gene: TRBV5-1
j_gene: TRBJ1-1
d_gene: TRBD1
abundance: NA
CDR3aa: CASSPGTGGIVTEAFF
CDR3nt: TGCGCCAGCAGCCCCGGGACAGGGGGCATAGTCACTGAAGCTTTCTTT

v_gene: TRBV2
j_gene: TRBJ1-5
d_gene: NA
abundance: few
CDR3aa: CASSEWADNNQPQHF
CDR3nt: TGTGCCAGCAGTGAGTGGGCAGATAACAATCAGCCCCAGCATTTT

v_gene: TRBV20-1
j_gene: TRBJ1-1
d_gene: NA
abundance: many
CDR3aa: CSGGAGPMNTEAFF
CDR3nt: TGCAGTGGGGGGGCCGGTCCTATGAACACTGAAGCTTTCTTT

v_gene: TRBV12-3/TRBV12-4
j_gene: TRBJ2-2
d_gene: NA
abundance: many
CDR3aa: CAASYLNTGELFF
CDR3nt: TGTGCCGCGTCCTACCTCAACACCGGGGAGCTGTTTTTT

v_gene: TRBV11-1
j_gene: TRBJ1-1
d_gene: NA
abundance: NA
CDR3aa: CASSAAPGRYTEAFF
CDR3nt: TGTGCCAGCAGTGCAGCTCCAGGCCGGTACACTGAAGCTTTCTTT

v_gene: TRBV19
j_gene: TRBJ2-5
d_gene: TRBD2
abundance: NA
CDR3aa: CASSSPGYRGGLETQYF
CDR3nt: TGTGCCAGTAGTTCGCCGGGGTACCGGGGGGGTCTGGAGACCCAGTACTTC

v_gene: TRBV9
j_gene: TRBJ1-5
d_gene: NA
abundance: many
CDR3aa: CASSVGVLSNQPQHF
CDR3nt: TGTGCCAGCAGCGTCGGTGTGCTTAGCAATCAGCCCCAGCATTTT

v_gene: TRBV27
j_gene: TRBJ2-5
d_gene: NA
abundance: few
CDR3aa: CASSRNQDRETQYF
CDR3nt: TGTGCCAGCAGTAGAAATCAGGACCGGGAGACCCAGTACTTC

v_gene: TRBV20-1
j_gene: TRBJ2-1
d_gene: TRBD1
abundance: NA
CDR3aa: CSARDRQGARNEQFF
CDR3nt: TGCAGTGCTAGAGATAGACAGGGGGCACGCAATGAGCAGTTCTTC

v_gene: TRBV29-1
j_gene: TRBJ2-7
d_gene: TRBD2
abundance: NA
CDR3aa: CSVTSGRAYEQYF
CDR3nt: TGCAGCGTTACTAGCGGGAGGGCCTATGAGCAGTACTTC

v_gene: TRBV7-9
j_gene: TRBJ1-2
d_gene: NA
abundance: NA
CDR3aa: CASSPHAGYTF
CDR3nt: TGTGCCAGCAGCCCCCACGCAGGCTACACCTTC

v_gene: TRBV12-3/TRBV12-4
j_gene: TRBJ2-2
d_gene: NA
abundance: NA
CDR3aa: CASSLGAGNTGELFF
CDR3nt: TGTGCCAGCAGTTTAGGTGCGGGTAACACCGGGGAGCTGTTTTTT

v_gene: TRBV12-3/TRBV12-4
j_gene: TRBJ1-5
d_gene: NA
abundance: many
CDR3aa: CASSPGGTAQEPQHF
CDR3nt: TGTGCCAGCAGTCCCGGGGGGACCGCTCAGGAGCCCCAGCATTTT

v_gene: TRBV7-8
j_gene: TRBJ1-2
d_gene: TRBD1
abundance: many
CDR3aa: CASSLVRGRGYTF
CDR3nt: TGTGCCAGCAGCTTAGTCAGGGGGCGCGGCTACACCTTC

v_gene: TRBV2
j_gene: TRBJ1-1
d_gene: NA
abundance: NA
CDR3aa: CASRHFAGFRPSPEAFF
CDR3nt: TGTGCCAGCAGACACTTCGCAGGGTTTCGGCCGTCACCTGAAGCTTTCTTT

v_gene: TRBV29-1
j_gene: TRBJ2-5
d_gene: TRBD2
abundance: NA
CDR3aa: CSVEVLVGGQETQYF
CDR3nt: TGCAGCGTTGAGGTACTAGTGGGAGGGCAAGAGACCCAGTACTTC